This T cell receptor beta chain was captured by sequencing in a study of blood T cells in healthy people across ages. The CDR3 is made up of 12 amino acids. In germline, CDR1 is MNHNY, CDR2 SVGAGI (reference sequence). V was pared by 7 bases and J by 9 bases, with 15 bases between. Alongside a J-beta primer mix, a sample-barcoded 5' primer served in a second PCR lasting 7 to 11 cycles. MiXCR, run by TCRdb on the 5' RACE reads, gives a single entry per CDR3 protein. This table holds 650,000 to 800,000 distinct CDR3 sequences, 40% to 50% found once. Sequenced material: blood. The clonotype originates from a man aged 60-69 years in good health. The V and J genes are TRBV6-6 and TRBJ2-5; a possible D gene is TRBD2 (6 bases). This CDR3 reads CASKPFGEAQYF. The CDR3 DNA is TGTGCCAGCAAACCTTTCGGGGAGGCCCAGTACTTC.